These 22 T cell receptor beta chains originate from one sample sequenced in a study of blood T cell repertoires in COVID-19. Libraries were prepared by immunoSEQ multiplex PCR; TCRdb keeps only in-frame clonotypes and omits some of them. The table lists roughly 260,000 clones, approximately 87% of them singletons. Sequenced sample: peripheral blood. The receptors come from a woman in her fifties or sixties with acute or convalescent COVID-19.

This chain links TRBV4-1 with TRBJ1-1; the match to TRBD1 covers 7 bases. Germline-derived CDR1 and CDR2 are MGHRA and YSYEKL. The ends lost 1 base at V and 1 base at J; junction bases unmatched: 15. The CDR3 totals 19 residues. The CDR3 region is CASSQGTDRAGGRNTEAFF. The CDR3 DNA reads TGCGCCAGCAGCCAAGGCACTGACAGGGCAGGGGGAAGGAACACTGAAGCTTTCTTT.

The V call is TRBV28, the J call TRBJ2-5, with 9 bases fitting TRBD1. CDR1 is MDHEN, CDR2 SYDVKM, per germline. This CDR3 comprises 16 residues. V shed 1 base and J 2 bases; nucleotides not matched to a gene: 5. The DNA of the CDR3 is TGTGCCAGCAGTTTATCAGCCGGGACAGGGCAAGAGACCCAGTACTTC. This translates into CASSLSAGTGQETQYF.

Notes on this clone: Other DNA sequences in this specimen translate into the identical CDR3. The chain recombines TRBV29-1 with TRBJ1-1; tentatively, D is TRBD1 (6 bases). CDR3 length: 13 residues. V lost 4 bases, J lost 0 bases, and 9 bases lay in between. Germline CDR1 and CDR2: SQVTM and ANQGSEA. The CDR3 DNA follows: TGCAGCGTTGCTGGGACACTGAACACTGAAGCTTTCTTT. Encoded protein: CSVAGTLNTEAFF.

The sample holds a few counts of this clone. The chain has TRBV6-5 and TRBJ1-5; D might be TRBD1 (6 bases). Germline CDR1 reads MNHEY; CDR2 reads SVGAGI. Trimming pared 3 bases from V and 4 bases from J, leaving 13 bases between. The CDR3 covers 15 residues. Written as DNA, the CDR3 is TGTGCCAGCAGTTATAGGGGGGGGGAGAATCAGCCCCAGCATTTT. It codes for CASSYRGGENQPQHF.

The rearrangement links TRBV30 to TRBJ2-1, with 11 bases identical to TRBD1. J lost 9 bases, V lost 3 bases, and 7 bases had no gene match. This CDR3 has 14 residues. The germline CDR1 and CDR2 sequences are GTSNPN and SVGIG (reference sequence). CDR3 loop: CAWRGTGGSAEQFF. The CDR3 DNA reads TGTGCCTGGAGAGGGACAGGGGGTTCGGCTGAGCAGTTCTTC.

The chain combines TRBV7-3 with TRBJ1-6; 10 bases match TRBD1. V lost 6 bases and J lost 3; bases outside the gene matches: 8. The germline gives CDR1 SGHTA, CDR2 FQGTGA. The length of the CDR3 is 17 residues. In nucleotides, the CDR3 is TGTGCCAGCAGATCCGGGACAGGGGTGTTCTATAATTCACCCCTCCACTTT. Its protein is CASRSGTGVFYNSPLHF.

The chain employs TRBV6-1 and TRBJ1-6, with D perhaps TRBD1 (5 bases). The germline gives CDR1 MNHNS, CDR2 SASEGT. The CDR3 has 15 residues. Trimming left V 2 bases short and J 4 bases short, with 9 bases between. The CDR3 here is CASSEIGGYNSPLHF. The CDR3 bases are TGTGCCAGCAGTGAAATCGGGGGTTATAATTCACCCCTCCACTTT.

CDR3 nucleotide sequence: TGTGCCAGTAGTACCGGACAGTATAGCAATCAGCCCCAGCATTTT. It codes for CASSTGQYSNQPQHF. This chain uses TRBV19 with TRBJ1-5; D possibly corresponds to TRBD1 (6 bases). Germline V gene lookup returns CDR1 LNHDA and CDR2 SQIVND (reference sequence). This CDR3 spans 15 amino acids. With 4 bases removed from V and 0 bases from J, the gap between germline ends came to 10 bases.

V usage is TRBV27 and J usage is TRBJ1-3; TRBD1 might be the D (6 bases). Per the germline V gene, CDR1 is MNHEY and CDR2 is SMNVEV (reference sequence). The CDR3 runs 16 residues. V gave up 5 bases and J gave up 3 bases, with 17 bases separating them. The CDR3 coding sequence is TGTGCCAGCAGTCCTAATAAAGGGACATTTGGAAACACCATATATTTT. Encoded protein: CASSPNKGTFGNTIYF.

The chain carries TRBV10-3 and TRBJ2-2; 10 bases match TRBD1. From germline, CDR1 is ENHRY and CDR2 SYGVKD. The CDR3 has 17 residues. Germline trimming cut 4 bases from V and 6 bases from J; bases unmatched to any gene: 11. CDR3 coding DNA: TGTGCCATCAGTGGTATGAGGGTTGGGACAGGGGCCGGGGAGCTGTTTTTT. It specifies CAISGMRVGTGAGELFF.

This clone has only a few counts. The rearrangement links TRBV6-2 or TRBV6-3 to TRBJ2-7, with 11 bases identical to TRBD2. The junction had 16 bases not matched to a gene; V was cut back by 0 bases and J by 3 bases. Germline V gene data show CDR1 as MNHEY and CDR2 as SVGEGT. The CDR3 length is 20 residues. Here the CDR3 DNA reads TGTGCCAGCAGTTACTCGAGGGATAGCGGGAGGGCTCTGGCCTTCTACGAGCAGTACTTC. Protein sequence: CASSYSRDSGRALAFYEQYF.

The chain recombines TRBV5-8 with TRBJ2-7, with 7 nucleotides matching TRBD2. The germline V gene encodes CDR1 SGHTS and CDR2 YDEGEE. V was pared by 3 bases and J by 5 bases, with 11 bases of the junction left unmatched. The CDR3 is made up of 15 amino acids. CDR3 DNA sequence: TGTGCCAGCAGCTCTTCGAGGTGGGCGGGAGACGAGCAGTACTTC. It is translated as CASSSSRWAGDEQYF.

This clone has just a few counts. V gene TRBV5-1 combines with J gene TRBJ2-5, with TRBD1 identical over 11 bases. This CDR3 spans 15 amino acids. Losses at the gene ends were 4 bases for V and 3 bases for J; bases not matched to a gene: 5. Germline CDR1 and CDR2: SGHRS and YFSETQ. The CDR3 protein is CASSVMGQGEETQYF. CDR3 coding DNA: TGCGCCAGCAGCGTAATGGGACAGGGGGAAGAGACCCAGTACTTC.

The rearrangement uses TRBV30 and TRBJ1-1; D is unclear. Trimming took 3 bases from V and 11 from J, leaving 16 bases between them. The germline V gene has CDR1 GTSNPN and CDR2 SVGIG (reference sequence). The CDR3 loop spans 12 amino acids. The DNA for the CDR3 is TGTGCCTGGAGCCTTCAAGGTCCGAGGGCTTTCTTT. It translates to CAWSLQGPRAFF.

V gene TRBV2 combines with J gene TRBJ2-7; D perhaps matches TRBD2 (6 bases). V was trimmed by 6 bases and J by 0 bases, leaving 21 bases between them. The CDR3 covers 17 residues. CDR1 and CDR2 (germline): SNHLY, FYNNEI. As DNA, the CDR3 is TGTGCCAGCAGAAGGGGTGTCAGCGGGTCGAGCTCCTACGAGCAGTACTTC. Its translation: CASRRGVSGSSSYEQYF.

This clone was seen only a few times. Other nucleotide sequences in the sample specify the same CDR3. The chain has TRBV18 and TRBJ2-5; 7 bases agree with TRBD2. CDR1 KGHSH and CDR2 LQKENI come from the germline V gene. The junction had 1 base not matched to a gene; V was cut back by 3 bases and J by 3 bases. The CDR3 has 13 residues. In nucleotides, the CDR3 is TGTGCCAGCTCACCGGGACTAAAAGAGACCCAGTACTTC. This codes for CASSPGLKETQYF.

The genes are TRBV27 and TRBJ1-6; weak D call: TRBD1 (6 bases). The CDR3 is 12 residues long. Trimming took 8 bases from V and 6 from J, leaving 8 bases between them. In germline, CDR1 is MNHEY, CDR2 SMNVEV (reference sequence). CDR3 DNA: TGTGCCAGCTCGGACAGTAATTCACCCCTCCACTTT. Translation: CASSDSNSPLHF.

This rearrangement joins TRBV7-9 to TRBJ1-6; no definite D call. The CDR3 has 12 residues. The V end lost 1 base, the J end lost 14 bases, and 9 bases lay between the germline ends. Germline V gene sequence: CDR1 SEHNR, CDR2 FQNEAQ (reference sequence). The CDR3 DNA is TGTGCCAGCAGCTTAGGTACGGGATCCCTCCACTTT. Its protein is CASSLGTGSLHF.

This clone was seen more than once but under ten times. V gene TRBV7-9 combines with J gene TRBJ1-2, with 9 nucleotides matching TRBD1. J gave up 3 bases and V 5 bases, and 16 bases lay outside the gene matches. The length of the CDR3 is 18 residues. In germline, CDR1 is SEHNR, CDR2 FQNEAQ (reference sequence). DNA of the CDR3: TGTGCCAGCAGCCCTGACCGAATGGGACAGGGTAACTACTATGGCTACACCTTC. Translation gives CASSPDRMGQGNYYGYTF. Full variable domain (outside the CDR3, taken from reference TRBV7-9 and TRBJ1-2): DTGVSQNPRHKITKRGQNVTFRCDPISEHNRLYWYRQTLGQGPEFLTYFQNEAQLEKSRLLSDRFSAERPKGSFSTLEIQRTEQGDSAMYLCASSPDRMGQGNYYGYTFGSGTRLTVV.

CDR3 sequence (DNA): TGTGCCAGCAGTCCAAGGGGGCATTACTATGGCTACACCTTC. It translates to CASSPRGHYYGYTF. This sequence joins TRBV9 and TRBJ1-2, with 7 bases aligning to TRBD1. Per germline, CDR1 SGDLS and CDR2 YYNGEE. Losses at the gene ends were 5 bases for V and 3 bases for J; bases not matched to a gene: 7. The CDR3 consists of 14 residues.

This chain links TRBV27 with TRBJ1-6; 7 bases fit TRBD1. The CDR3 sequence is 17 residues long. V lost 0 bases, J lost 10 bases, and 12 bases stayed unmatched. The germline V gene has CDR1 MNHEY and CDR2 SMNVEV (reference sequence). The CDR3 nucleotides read TGTGCCAGCAGTTTATCATGGGACAGAAGGTTGGGGTCACCCCTCCACTTT. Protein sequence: CASSLSWDRRLGSPLHF.

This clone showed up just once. CDR3 coding DNA: TGTGCCTGGGGATGGGGGCAAGTTTCACCCCTCCACTTT. It translates to CAWGWGQVSPLHF. The genes are TRBV30 and TRBJ1-6; possibly TRBD1 for D (6 bases). V lost 5 bases and J lost 9, with 14 bases in between. Germline V CDR1 and CDR2: GTSNPN, SVGIG (reference sequence). The CDR3 totals 13 residues.